The rows below give T cell receptor beta chains drawn from one sample of a study of T cells in Graves' hyperthyroidism and ophthalmopathy. TCRdb itself ran the multiplex PCR reads through MiXCR, one entry per CDR3 protein. There are 600,000 to 650,000 distinct CDR3 sequences in the sample; about a fifth occur only once, and roughly a third lies in the top ten. Sequenced sample: blood. Source of these receptors: a young man with Graves' ophthalmopathy. Both conserved end residues are part of each CDR3. The order of the fields is V gene, D gene, clone size, J gene, CDR3 DNA, CDR3 protein. D genes are given only for firm matches. Rows give clone size only sometimes, using once, few, many, or a class for an expanded clone.

v_gene: TRBV25-1; d_gene: TRBD1; abundance: .; j_gene: TRBJ2-2; CDR3nt: TGTGCCAGCAGTCAAGCGACAGGGCTCACCGGGGAGCTGTTTTTT; CDR3aa: CASSQATGLTGELFF
v_gene: TRBV19; d_gene: TRBD1; abundance: .; j_gene: TRBJ2-6; CDR3nt: TGTGCCAGTACTGGGGCAGGGGGCGCGACTGGGGCCAACGTCCTGACTTTC; CDR3aa: CASTGAGGATGANVLTF
v_gene: TRBV27; d_gene: .; abundance: once; j_gene: TRBJ2-1; CDR3nt: TGTGCCAGCAGTTCGGTAGACGGAACCTACAATGAGCAGTTCTTC; CDR3aa: CASSSVDGTYNEQFF
v_gene: TRBV6-5; d_gene: .; abundance: many; j_gene: TRBJ1-1; CDR3nt: TGTGCCAGCAGTTACGGTATAAGAGGGGGTGGGCCGAACACTGAAGCTTTCTTT; CDR3aa: CASSYGIRGGGPNTEAFF
v_gene: TRBV19; d_gene: TRBD2; abundance: few; j_gene: TRBJ2-2; CDR3nt: TGTGCCAGTAATCGGGCTAGCGGGATGGTAGCGAACACCGGGGAGCTGTTTTTT; CDR3aa: CASNRASGMVANTGELFF
v_gene: TRBV19; d_gene: .; abundance: .; j_gene: TRBJ2-3; CDR3nt: TGTGCCAGTAGTATGTGGGGTACTAGCACAGATACGCAGTATTTT; CDR3aa: CASSMWGTSTDTQYF
v_gene: TRBV5-1; d_gene: .; abundance: .; j_gene: TRBJ1-2; CDR3nt: TGCGCCAGCAGCTTGGTGGGGGACACTTATGGCTACACCTTC; CDR3aa: CASSLVGDTYGYTF
v_gene: TRBV6-1; d_gene: TRBD2; abundance: few; j_gene: TRBJ2-1; CDR3nt: TGTGCCAGCCGACTAGCGGAGTACAATGAGCAGTTCTTC; CDR3aa: CASRLAEYNEQFF
v_gene: TRBV28; d_gene: TRBD1; abundance: many; j_gene: TRBJ1-4; CDR3nt: TGTGCCAGCAGTTACGCAGGGGGATCAAATGAAAAACTGTTTTTT; CDR3aa: CASSYAGGSNEKLFF
v_gene: TRBV7-2; d_gene: .; abundance: .; j_gene: TRBJ2-7; CDR3nt: TGTGCCAGCAGCTTAGCCCGGGGGCAGTACTTC; CDR3aa: CASSLARGQYF
v_gene: TRBV28; d_gene: TRBD2; abundance: few; j_gene: TRBJ2-1; CDR3nt: TGTGCCAGCAGTTTATTGGCGGGAGCTGAGCAGTTCTTC; CDR3aa: CASSLLAGAEQFF
v_gene: TRBV28; d_gene: .; abundance: few; j_gene: TRBJ1-1; CDR3nt: TGTGCCAGCAGGGAAACTGGCGGGTTTGGGGCTTTCTTT; CDR3aa: CASRETGGFGAFF
v_gene: TRBV7-8; d_gene: .; abundance: .; j_gene: TRBJ2-1; CDR3nt: TGTGCCAACAGCTCCCCAAATGAGCAGTTCTTC; CDR3aa: CANSSPNEQFF
v_gene: TRBV7-6; d_gene: TRBD2; abundance: few; j_gene: TRBJ2-2; CDR3nt: TGTGCCAGCAGCTTTAGCGGGAGTTATGGCGGGGAGCTGTTTTTT; CDR3aa: CASSFSGSYGGELFF
v_gene: TRBV20-1; d_gene: TRBD2; abundance: many; j_gene: TRBJ2-7; CDR3nt: TGCAGTGCTGTCACTAGCGGGTCGAACAACGAGCAGTACTTC; CDR3aa: CSAVTSGSNNEQYF
v_gene: TRBV28; d_gene: .; abundance: few; j_gene: TRBJ2-3; CDR3nt: TGTGCCAGCAGTCTAGATACACGGACAGCCAGCACAGATACGCAGTATTTT; CDR3aa: CASSLDTRTASTDTQYF
v_gene: TRBV30; d_gene: .; abundance: many; j_gene: TRBJ1-1; CDR3nt: TGTGCCTGGGCACAGCGGGGGAACACTGAAGCTTTCTTT; CDR3aa: CAWAQRGNTEAFF
v_gene: TRBV5-1; d_gene: TRBD2; abundance: .; j_gene: TRBJ2-3; CDR3nt: TGCGCCAGCAGTTCCTACCTGACTAGCGGGAGCACAGATACGCAGTATTTT; CDR3aa: CASSSYLTSGSTDTQYF
v_gene: TRBV28; d_gene: .; abundance: few; j_gene: TRBJ2-7; CDR3nt: TGTGCCAGCAGTTTATCTGTTTACCCCTACGAGCAGTACTTC; CDR3aa: CASSLSVYPYEQYF
v_gene: TRBV20-1; d_gene: .; abundance: .; j_gene: TRBJ1-1; CDR3nt: TGCAGTGCTAGCCTTTATTGGAACACTGAAGCTTTCTTT; CDR3aa: CSASLYWNTEAFF
v_gene: TRBV6-1; d_gene: TRBD1; abundance: .; j_gene: TRBJ1-2; CDR3nt: TGTGCCAGCAGGACCGGACAGGGCATAAACTATGGCTACACCTTC; CDR3aa: CASRTGQGINYGYTF
v_gene: TRBV28; d_gene: TRBD2; abundance: few; j_gene: TRBJ2-3; CDR3nt: TGTGCCAGCAGTTTTCGGATCCCCTCTAGCGGGTCGGACTCAGATACGCAGTATTTT; CDR3aa: CASSFRIPSSGSDSDTQYF
v_gene: TRBV7-9; d_gene: .; abundance: few; j_gene: TRBJ2-1; CDR3nt: TGTGCCAGCAGCTTAGAATCCCAGCCCTACAATGAGCAGTTCTTC; CDR3aa: CASSLESQPYNEQFF
v_gene: TRBV30; d_gene: TRBD1; abundance: few; j_gene: TRBJ2-4; CDR3nt: TGTGCCTGGAGTGTGGGACAGGGTCGACTAGCCAAAAACATTCAGTACTTC; CDR3aa: CAWSVGQGRLAKNIQYF
v_gene: TRBV20-1; d_gene: TRBD1; abundance: few; j_gene: TRBJ2-7; CDR3nt: TGCAGTGCTAGAGATTGGGGGACAGGGGCGTCCTACGAGCAGTACTTC; CDR3aa: CSARDWGTGASYEQYF
v_gene: TRBV7-3; d_gene: .; abundance: .; j_gene: TRBJ2-2; CDR3nt: TGTGCCAGCAGCAAGGGACAGAACACCGGGGAGCTGTTTTTT; CDR3aa: CASSKGQNTGELFF
v_gene: TRBV9; d_gene: .; abundance: few; j_gene: TRBJ2-5; CDR3nt: TGTGCCAGCAGCGTAGGTGTAACGGCAGAGACCCAGTACTTC; CDR3aa: CASSVGVTAETQYF
v_gene: TRBV20-1; d_gene: .; abundance: .; j_gene: TRBJ2-7; CDR3nt: TGCAGTGCTACTCAGGGATCCGCGAACTACGAGCAGTACTTC; CDR3aa: CSATQGSANYEQYF
v_gene: TRBV19; d_gene: .; abundance: .; j_gene: TRBJ2-3; CDR3nt: TGTGCCAGTAGTATTGAGACTCGCACAGATACGCAGTATTTT; CDR3aa: CASSIETRTDTQYF
v_gene: TRBV5-4; d_gene: TRBD1; abundance: .; j_gene: TRBJ2-3; CDR3nt: TGTGCCAGCAGCTTGGCCCAGGGGGAGCGCTCCGGAGATACGCAGTATTTT; CDR3aa: CASSLAQGERSGDTQYF
v_gene: TRBV5-6; d_gene: TRBD2; abundance: .; j_gene: TRBJ2-1; CDR3nt: TGTGCCAGCAGTTCCGGGACTAGCGGGCCGTACAATGAGCAGTCCTTC; CDR3aa: CASSSGTSGPYNEQSF